The 2 T cell receptor beta chains given below trace back to one sample, sequenced in a study of blood T cells in healthy people across ages. PCR was performed a second time for 7 to 11 cycles using a sample-barcoded 5' primer and a J-beta primer mix. A single record per CDR3 protein comes from TCRdb applying MiXCR to the 5' RACE reads. The sample holds under 1,100,000 distinct CDR3 sequences, under 30% seen once. The same data also contributed to another study, on T cells of mothers and their children.

Material: blood. Receptor source: a girl aged 2-10 years in good health.

In its sample, this clonotype was seen a few times. The chain has TRBV5-6 and TRBJ2-5; 8 bases map to TRBD2. Trimming at V came to 1 base and at J to 5 bases, leaving 4 bases not matched to a gene. This CDR3 region has 14 residues. Germline-derived CDR1 and CDR2 are SGHDT and YYEEEE. The DNA for the CDR3 is TGTGCCAGCAGCTTGAACGGGAGGGCCGAGACCCAGTACTTC. Translated: CASSLNGRAETQYF.

The genes are TRBV20-1 and TRBJ2-3; D is possibly TRBD2 (5 bases). Germline V gene data show CDR1 as DFQATT and CDR2 as SNEGSKA (reference sequence). The V and J ends lost 0 bases and 3 bases respectively, with 13 bases between them. The CDR3 has 15 amino acids. CDR3: CSARDVGIGTDTQYF. As DNA, the CDR3 is TGCAGTGCTAGAGATGTCGGGATAGGGACAGATACGCAGTATTTT.